Here is one T cell receptor beta chain with its context. This table comes from immunoSEQ multiplex PCR, and its TCRdb copy is limited to in-frame clones, with some not included. The sample has about 210,000 clones, roughly four fifths seen once; the top ten hold 6% to 8.5%. The V gene's germline CDR1 is SEHNR and CDR2 FQNEAQ (reference sequence). V dropped 5 bases and J dropped 0; count of bases not matched to a gene: 10. The CDR3 spans 19 residues. The data stem from a study of blood T cell repertoires in COVID-19. The genes are TRBV7-9 and TRBJ1-6, with TRBD1 identical over 10 bases. This TCR was recovered from a woman between 50 and 59 years old with active or convalescent COVID-19. Source material: peripheral blood. The CDR3 DNA follows: TGTGCCAGCAGCCAAATGGGACAGGGGACGTACTCCTATAATTCACCCCTCCACTTT. This translates into CASSQMGQGTYSYNSPLHF.